This TCR beta chain comes out of a study of CD8 T cells in ankylosing spondylitis. In making TCR beta libraries, quantitative 5'-RACE with molecular barcodes was used. TCRdb called the 5' RACE reads again in MiXCR, with one record for every CDR3 protein. The sample contains 400,000 or so distinct CDR3 sequences, 25% to 30% of which appear only once. In its sample, this clonotype was seen a few times. Its antigen is unknown. Trimming took 3 bases from V and 3 from J, leaving 8 bases between them. Germline CDR1 SQVTM, CDR2 ANQGSEA. This CDR3 spans 12 amino acids. Study-wide results and limits: There was a TCR beta motif, made of several highly homologous variants, that appeared characteristic of ankylosing spondylitis blood. There were earlier reports of some motif variants in reactive arthritis synovial fluid and blood.

The sample comprised blood, either unsorted or a sorted T cell fraction (not recorded which). The chain combines TRBV29-1 with TRBJ2-5; D may be TRBD1 (6 bases). The TCR comes from a male donor with ankylosing spondylitis. The CDR3 loop is CSVDRGEETQYF. CDR3 nucleotides: TGCAGCGTTGACAGGGGAGAAGAGACCCAGTACTTC.